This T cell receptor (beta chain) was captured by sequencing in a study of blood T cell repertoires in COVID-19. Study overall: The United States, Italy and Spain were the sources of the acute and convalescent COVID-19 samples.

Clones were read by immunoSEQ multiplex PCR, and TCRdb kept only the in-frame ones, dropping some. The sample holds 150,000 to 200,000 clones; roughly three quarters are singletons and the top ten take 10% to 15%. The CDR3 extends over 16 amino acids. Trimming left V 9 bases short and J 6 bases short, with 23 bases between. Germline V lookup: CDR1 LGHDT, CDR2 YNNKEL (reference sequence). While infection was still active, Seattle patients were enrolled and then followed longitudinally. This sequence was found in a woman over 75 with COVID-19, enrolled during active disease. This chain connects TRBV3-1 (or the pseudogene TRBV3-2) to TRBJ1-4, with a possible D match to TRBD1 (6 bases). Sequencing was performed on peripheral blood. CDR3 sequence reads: CARPEGGDFWDEKLFF. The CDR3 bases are TGTGCCAGGCCAGAGGGGGGGGATTTCTGGGATGAAAAACTGTTTTTT.